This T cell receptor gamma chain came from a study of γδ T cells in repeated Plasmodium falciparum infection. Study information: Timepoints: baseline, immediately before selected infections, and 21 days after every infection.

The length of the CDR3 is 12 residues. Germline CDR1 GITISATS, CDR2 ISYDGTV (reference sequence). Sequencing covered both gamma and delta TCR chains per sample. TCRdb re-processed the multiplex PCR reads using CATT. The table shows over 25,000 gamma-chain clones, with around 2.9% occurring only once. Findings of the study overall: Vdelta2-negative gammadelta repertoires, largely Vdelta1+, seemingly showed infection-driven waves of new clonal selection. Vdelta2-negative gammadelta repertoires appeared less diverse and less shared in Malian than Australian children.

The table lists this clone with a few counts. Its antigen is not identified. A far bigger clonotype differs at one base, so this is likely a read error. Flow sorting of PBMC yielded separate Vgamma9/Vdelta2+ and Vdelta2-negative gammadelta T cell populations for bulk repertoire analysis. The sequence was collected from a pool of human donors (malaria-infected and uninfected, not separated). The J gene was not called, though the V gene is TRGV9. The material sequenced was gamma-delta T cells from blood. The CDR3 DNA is TGCGCCTTGTGGGAGGTGGAAGATAAGAAGCTCTTT. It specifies CALWEVEDKKLF.